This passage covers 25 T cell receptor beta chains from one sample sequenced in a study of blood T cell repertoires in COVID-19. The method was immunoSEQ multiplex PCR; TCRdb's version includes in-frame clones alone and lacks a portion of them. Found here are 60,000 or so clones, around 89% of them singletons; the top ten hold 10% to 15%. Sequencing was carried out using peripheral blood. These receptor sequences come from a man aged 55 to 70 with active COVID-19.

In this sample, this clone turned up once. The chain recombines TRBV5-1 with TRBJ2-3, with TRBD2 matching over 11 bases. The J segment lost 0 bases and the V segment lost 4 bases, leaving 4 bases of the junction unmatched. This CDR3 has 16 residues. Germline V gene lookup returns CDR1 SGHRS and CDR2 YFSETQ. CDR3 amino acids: CASSVSGGASTDTQYF. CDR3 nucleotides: TGCGCCAGCAGCGTTAGCGGGGGGGCTAGCACAGATACGCAGTATTTT.

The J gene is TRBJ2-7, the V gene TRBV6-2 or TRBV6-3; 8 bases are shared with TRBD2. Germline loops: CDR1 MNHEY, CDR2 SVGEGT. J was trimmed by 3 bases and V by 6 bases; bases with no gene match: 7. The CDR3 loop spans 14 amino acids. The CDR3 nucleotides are TGTGCCAGCAGCAAAGCGGGGGCCCTCTACGAGCAGTACTTC. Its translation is CASSKAGALYEQYF.

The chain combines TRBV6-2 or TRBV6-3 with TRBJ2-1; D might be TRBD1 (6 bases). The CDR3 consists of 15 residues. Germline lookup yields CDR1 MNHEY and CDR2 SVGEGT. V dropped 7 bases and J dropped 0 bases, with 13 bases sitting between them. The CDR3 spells CASNPRGGSYNEQFF. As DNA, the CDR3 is TGTGCCAGCAACCCCAGGGGTGGCTCCTACAATGAGCAGTTCTTC.

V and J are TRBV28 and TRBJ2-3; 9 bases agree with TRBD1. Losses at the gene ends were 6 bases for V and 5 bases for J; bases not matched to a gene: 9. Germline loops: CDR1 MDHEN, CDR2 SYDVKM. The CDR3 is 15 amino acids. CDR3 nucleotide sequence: TGTGCCAGCAGCCTCCCAGGGACAGGGAAAGATACGCAGTATTTT. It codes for CASSLPGTGKDTQYF.

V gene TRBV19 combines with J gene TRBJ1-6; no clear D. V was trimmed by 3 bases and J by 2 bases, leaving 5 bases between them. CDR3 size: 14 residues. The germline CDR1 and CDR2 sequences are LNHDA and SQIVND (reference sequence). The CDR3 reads CASSIFPYNSPLHF. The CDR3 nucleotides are TGTGCCAGTAGTATCTTCCCCTATAATTCACCCCTCCACTTT.

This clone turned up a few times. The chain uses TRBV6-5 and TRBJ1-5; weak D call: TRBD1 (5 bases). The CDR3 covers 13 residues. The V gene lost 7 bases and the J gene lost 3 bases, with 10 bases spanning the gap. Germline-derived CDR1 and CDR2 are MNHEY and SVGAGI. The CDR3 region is CASTTGPNQPQHF. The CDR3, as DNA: TGTGCCAGCACTACAGGTCCCAATCAGCCCCAGCATTTT.

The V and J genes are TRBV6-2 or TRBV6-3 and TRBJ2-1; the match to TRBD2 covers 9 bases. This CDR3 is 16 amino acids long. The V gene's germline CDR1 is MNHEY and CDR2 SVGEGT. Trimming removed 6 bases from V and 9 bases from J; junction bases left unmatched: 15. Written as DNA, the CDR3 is TGTGCCAGCAGCCAGGATAGCGGGGGAAGAGACGGTGAGCAGTTCTTC. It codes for CASSQDSGGRDGEQFF.

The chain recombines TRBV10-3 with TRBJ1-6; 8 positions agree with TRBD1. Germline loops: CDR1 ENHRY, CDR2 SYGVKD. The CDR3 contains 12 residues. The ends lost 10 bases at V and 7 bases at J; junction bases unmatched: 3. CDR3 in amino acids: CATGTGNSPLHF. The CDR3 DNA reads TGTGCCACCGGGACAGGCAATTCACCCCTCCACTTT.

CDR3 sequence reads: CATSRVGGVETQYF. The CDR3 bases are TGTGCCACCAGCAGAGTTGGGGGCGTAGAGACCCAGTACTTC. The chain links TRBV15 to TRBJ2-5; TRBD1 is a possible D gene (6 bases). The CDR3 length is 14 residues. Per the germline V gene, CDR1 is LNHNV and CDR2 is YYDKDF (reference sequence). Between the trimmed V and J ends, which lost 1 base and 4 bases, there was a span of 10 bases.

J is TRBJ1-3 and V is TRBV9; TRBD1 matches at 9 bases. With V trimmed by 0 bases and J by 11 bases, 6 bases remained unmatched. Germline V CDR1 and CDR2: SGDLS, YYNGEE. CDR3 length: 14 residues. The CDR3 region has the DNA TGTGCCAGCAGCGTAGAGGACAGGGGAGTATCCATATATTTT. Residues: CASSVEDRGVSIYF.

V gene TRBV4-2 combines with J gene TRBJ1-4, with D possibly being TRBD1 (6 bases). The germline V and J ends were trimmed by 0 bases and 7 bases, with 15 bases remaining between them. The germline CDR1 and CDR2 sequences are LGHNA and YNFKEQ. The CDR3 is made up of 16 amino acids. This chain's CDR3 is CASSQDFRGLIEKLFF. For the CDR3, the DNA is TGTGCCAGCAGCCAAGATTTCAGGGGCCTTATTGAAAAACTGTTTTTT.

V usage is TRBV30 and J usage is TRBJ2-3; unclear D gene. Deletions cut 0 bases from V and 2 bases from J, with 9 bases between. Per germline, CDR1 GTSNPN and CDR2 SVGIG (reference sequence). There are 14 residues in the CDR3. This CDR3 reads CAWSVGRSTDTQYF. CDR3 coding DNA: TGTGCCTGGAGTGTCGGCAGGTCCACAGATACGCAGTATTTT.

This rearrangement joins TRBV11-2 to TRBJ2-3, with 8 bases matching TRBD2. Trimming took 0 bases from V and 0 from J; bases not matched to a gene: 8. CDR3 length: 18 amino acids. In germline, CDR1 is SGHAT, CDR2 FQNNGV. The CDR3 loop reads CASSLDGGRLLSTDTQYF. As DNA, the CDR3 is TGTGCCAGCAGCTTAGACGGCGGGAGGTTACTTAGCACAGATACGCAGTATTTT.

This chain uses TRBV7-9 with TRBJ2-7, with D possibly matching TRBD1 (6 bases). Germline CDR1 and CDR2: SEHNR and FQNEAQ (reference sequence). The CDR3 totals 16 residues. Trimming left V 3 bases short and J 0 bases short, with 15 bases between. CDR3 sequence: CASSFRFLDSSYEQYF. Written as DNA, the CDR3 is TGTGCCAGCAGCTTCCGGTTTTTGGACAGCTCCTACGAGCAGTACTTC. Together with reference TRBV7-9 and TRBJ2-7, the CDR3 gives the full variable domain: DTGVSQNPRHKITKRGQNVTFRCDPISEHNRLYWYRQTLGQGPEFLTYFQNEAQLEKSRLLSDRFSAERPKGSFSTLEIQRTEQGDSAMYLCASSFRFLDSSYEQYFGPGTRLTVT.

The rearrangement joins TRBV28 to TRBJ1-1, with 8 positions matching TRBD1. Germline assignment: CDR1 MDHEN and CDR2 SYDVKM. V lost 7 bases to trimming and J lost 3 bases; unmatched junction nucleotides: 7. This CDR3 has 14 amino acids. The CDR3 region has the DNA TGTGCCAGCATAGGCGTCAGGGGGCACACTGAAGCTTTCTTT. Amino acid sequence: CASIGVRGHTEAFF.

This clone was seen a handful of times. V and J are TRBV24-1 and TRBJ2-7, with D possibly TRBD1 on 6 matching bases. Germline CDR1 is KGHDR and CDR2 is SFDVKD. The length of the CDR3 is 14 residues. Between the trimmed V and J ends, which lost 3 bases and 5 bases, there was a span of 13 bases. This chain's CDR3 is CATSDEYRAHEQYF. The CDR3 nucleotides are TGTGCCACCAGTGATGAGTACAGGGCTCACGAGCAGTACTTC.

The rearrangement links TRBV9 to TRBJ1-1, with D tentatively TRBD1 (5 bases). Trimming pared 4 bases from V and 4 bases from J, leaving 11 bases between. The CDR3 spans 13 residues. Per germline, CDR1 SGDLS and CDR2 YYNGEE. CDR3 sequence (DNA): TGTGCCAGCAGCTGGGGGGGAAGCACTGAAGCTTTCTTT. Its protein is CASSWGGSTEAFF.

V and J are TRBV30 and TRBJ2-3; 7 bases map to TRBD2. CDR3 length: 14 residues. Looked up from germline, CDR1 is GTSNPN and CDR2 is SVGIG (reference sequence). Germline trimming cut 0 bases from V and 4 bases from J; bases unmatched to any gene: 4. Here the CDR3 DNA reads TGTGCCTGGAGTGTACTTAGCGGGCCAGATACGCAGTATTTT. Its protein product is CAWSVLSGPDTQYF.

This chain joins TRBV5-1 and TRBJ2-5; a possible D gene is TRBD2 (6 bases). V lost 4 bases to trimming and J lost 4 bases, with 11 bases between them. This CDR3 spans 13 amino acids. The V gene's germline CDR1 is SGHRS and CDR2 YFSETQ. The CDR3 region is CASSGGLGETQYF. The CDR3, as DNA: TGCGCCAGCAGCGGGGGGTTAGGAGAGACCCAGTACTTC.

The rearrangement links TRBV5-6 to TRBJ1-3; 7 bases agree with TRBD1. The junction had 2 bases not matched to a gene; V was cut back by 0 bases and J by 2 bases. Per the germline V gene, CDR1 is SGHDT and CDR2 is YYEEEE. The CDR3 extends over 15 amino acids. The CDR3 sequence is CASSLGDRAGNTIYF. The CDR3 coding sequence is TGTGCCAGCAGCTTGGGAGACAGGGCTGGAAACACCATATATTTT.

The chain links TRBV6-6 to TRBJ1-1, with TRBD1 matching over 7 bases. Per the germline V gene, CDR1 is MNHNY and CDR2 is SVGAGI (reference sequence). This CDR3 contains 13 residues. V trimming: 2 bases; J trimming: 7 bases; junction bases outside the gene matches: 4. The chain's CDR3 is CASSYRRTGEAFF. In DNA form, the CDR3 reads TGTGCCAGCAGTTACCGGAGGACAGGTGAAGCTTTCTTT.

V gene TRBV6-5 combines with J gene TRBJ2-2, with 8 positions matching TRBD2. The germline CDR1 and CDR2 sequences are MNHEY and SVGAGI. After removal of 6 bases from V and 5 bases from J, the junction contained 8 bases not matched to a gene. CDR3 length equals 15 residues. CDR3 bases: TGTGCCAGCAGCACGGGGGGGCCAAAGACCGGGGAGCTGTTTTTT. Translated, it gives CASSTGGPKTGELFF.

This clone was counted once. The CDR3 bases are TGTGCCAGCAGTTACCCGGCGGGGGGTACCGGGGAGCTGTTTTTT. Encoded protein: CASSYPAGGTGELFF. The rearrangement links TRBV6-5 to TRBJ2-2; TRBD2 agrees at 8 bases. V lost 2 bases and J lost 5; bases outside the gene matches: 4. This CDR3 has 15 amino acids. Germline CDR1 and CDR2: MNHEY and SVGAGI.

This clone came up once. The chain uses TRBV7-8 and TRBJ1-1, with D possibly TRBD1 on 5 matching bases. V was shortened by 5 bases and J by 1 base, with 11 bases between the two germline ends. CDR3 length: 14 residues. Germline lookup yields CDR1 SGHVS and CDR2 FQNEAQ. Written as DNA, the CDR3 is TGTGCCAGCAGCCCCCAGGGTGCGAACACTGAAGCTTTCTTT. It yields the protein CASSPQGANTEAFF. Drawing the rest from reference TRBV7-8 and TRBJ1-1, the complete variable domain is GAGVSQSPRYKVAKRGQDVALRCDPISGHVSLFWYQQALGQGPEFLTYFQNEAQLDKSGLPSDRFFAERPEGSVSTLKIQRTQQEDSAVYLCASSPQGANTEAFFGQGTRLTVV.

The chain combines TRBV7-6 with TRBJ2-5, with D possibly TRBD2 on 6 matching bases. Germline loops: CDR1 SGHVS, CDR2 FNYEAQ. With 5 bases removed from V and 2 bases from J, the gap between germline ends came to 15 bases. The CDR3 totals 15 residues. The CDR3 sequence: CASSPLAIGQETQYF. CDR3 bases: TGTGCCAGCAGCCCCCTAGCGATAGGGCAAGAGACCCAGTACTTC.